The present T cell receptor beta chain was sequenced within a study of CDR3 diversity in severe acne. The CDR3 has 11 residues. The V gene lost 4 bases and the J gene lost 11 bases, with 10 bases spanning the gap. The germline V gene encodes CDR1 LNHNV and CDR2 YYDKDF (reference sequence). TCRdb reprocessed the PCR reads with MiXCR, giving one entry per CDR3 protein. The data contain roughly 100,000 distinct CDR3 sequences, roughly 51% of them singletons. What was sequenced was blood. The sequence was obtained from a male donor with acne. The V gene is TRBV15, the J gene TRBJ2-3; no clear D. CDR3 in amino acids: CATSKWGEQYF. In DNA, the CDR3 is TGTGCCACCAGCAAATGGGGTGAGCAGTATTTT.